What follows describes a single TCR beta chain. This sample is part of a study of blood T cell repertoires in COVID-19. Sequenced by immunoSEQ multiplex PCR; TCRdb stores in-frame clones only, minus some. The repertoire has 200,000 to 250,000 clones, approximately 85% of them found once; the top ten carry more than 2%. V dropped 0 bases and J dropped 5; count of bases not matched to a gene: 11. The V gene's germline CDR1 is PRHDT and CDR2 FYEKMQ (reference sequence). The CDR3 runs 17 residues. Input material: peripheral blood. This chain uses TRBV13 with TRBJ2-3; 7 nucleotides agree with TRBD2. The TCR sequence derives from a woman aged 70-85 years with COVID-19, enrolled during active disease. The CDR3 region is CASSLGLGTGGGDTQYF. CDR3 nucleotides: TGTGCCAGCAGCTTAGGCCTAGGAACAGGCGGGGGAGATACGCAGTATTTT.